The 30 T cell receptor beta chains listed next were all sequenced from one sample in a study of blood T cell repertoires in COVID-19. This table comes from immunoSEQ multiplex PCR, and its TCRdb copy is limited to in-frame clones, with some not included. The repertoire holds around 390,000 clones, more than 75% seen once, with about 9.4% in the top ten. The sequenced sample consisted of PBMCs or T cells enriched from blood (not recorded which). Receptors originate from a woman aged 45-60 years who had recovered from COVID-19.

The V gene is TRBV19, the J gene TRBJ2-3; 15 bases agree with TRBD2. CDR3 length equals 18 residues. The germline V gene encodes CDR1 LNHDA and CDR2 SQIVND (reference sequence). J lost 0 bases, V lost 5 bases, and 6 bases had no gene match. The DNA of the CDR3 is TGTGCCAGTAGTGAGGCGGGACTAGCGGGGGGAAGCACAGATACGCAGTATTTT. Its translation is CASSEAGLAGGSTDTQYF.

The chain links TRBV11-3 to TRBJ2-7, with D possibly being TRBD2 (6 bases). This CDR3 contains 14 residues. Per the germline V gene, CDR1 is SGHNT and CDR2 is YENEEA. V lost 3 bases and J lost 6, with 15 bases in between. The CDR3 nucleotides read TGTGCCAGCAGCTTCCAAGGAGGGATGGGCGAGCAGTACTTC. This codes for CASSFQGGMGEQYF.

This clone has a single count. The gene calls are TRBV7-9 and TRBJ2-7, with 7 bases matching TRBD1. Trimming took 6 bases from V and 6 from J; bases not matched to a gene: 11. Germline assignment: CDR1 SEHNR and CDR2 FQNEAQ (reference sequence). There are 14 residues in the CDR3. In nucleotides, the CDR3 is TGTGCCAGCAGTTCCGGGACAGACCACGCCGAGCAGTACTTC. Its translation is CASSSGTDHAEQYF.

The chain is built from TRBV28 and TRBJ2-2; D gene ambiguous. V gave up 0 bases and J gave up 3 bases, with 8 bases separating them. The CDR3 spans 15 residues. The germline V gene has CDR1 MDHEN and CDR2 SYDVKM. This CDR3 is CASSLWGPDTGELFF. The CDR3 nucleotides read TGTGCCAGCAGTTTATGGGGCCCTGACACCGGGGAGCTGTTTTTT.

CDR3 nucleotides: TGTGCCAGCAGCTTCGATGGGGCTGGTGAAAAACTGTTTTTT. The encoded protein is CASSFDGAGEKLFF. The chain has TRBV7-9 and TRBJ1-4, with D maybe TRBD1 (5 bases). The V end was cut by 3 bases, the J end by 7 bases, with 12 bases between. The CDR3 covers 14 residues. Germline lookup yields CDR1 SEHNR and CDR2 FQNEAQ (reference sequence). The variable domain in full, with the rest retrieved from reference TRBV7-9 and TRBJ1-4, is DTGVSQNPRHKITKRGQNVTFRCDPISEHNRLYWYRQTLGQGPEFLTYFQNEAQLEKSRLLSDRFSAERPKGSFSTLEIQRTEQGDSAMYLCASSFDGAGEKLFFGSGTQLSVL.

The chain uses TRBV7-9 and TRBJ1-2; D is perhaps TRBD1 (5 bases). This CDR3 spans 14 amino acids. Germline assignment: CDR1 SEHNR and CDR2 FQNEAQ (reference sequence). V lost 5 bases and J lost 2, with 12 bases in between. In nucleotides, the CDR3 is TGTGCCAGCAGCCGAGACAGTGCCAACTATGGCTACACCTTC. It codes for CASSRDSANYGYTF.

The chain couples TRBV27 to TRBJ2-7; tentatively, D is TRBD1 (6 bases). The CDR3 extends over 12 amino acids. Germline V gene sequence: CDR1 MNHEY, CDR2 SMNVEV (reference sequence). Trimming left V 8 bases short and J 1 base short, with 9 bases between. For the CDR3, the DNA is TGTGCCAGCGGGACAAGGTCCTACGAGCAGTACTTC. The encoded protein is CASGTRSYEQYF.

CDR3 bases: TGCGCCAGCAGTCGCTGGACAGGGGGGAACTCACCCCTCCACTTT. This sequence encodes CASSRWTGGNSPLHF. The genes are TRBV5-1 and TRBJ1-6; 10 nucleotides line up with TRBD1. Losses at the gene ends were 5 bases for V and 10 bases for J; bases not matched to a gene: 9. The CDR3 loop spans 15 amino acids. CDR1 and CDR2 from the germline V gene are SGHRS and YFSETQ.

The chain joins TRBV27 to TRBJ1-6; TRBD1 is a possible D gene (5 bases). The CDR3 has 16 residues. Germline assignment: CDR1 MNHEY and CDR2 SMNVEV (reference sequence). Trimming removed 1 base from V and 8 bases from J, with 15 bases in between. The CDR3 sequence: CASSLFPSGGDSPLHF. In DNA, the CDR3 is TGTGCCAGCAGTTTATTCCCCTCGGGGGGGGATTCACCCCTCCACTTT.

This rearrangement joins TRBV28 to TRBJ1-2; 9 bases match TRBD1. Looked up from germline, CDR1 is MDHEN and CDR2 is SYDVKM. There are 17 residues in the CDR3. Trimming took 6 bases from V and 8 from J; bases not matched to a gene: 19. CDR3 in DNA: TGTGCCAGCAGCCTCTTACCCACAGGGGGCGCGCAGGGGGGCTACACCTTC. This codes for CASSLLPTGGAQGGYTF.

The J gene is TRBJ1-1, the V gene TRBV29-1; TRBD1 aligns across 8 bases. The CDR3 has 16 residues. J lost 5 bases, V lost 6 bases, and 17 bases had no gene match. Per germline, CDR1 SQVTM and CDR2 ANQGSEA. The CDR3 DNA sequence: TGCAGCGTCCGACCCGGGACAGGTTTATCGGGTACTGAAGCTTTCTTT. Its protein is CSVRPGTGLSGTEAFF.

J is TRBJ1-2 and V is TRBV7-2; no clear D. The V end lost 0 bases, the J end lost 6 bases, and 5 bases lay between the germline ends. The CDR3 runs to 12 residues. Germline V gene sequence: CDR1 SGHTA, CDR2 FQGNSA. The CDR3 DNA is TGTGCCAGCAGCTTAGCGTATCATGGCTACACCTTC. Amino acids: CASSLAYHGYTF. The full variable domain, completed using reference TRBV7-2 and TRBJ1-2, is GAGVSQSPSNKVTEKGKDVELRCDPISGHTALYWYRQSLGQGLEFLIYFQGNSAPDKSGLPSDRFSAERTGGSVSTLTIQRTQQEDSAVYLCASSLAYHGYTFGSGTRLTVV.

This sequence joins TRBV9 and TRBJ1-5, with 11 positions matching TRBD1. This CDR3 has 15 amino acids. V was pared by 4 bases and J by 6 bases, with 6 bases of the junction left unmatched. Germline V gene sequence: CDR1 SGDLS, CDR2 YYNGEE. CDR3 in amino acids: CASSSGQGAPQPQHF. CDR3 sequence (DNA): TGTGCCAGCAGCTCCGGACAGGGGGCGCCTCAGCCCCAGCATTTT. Full variable domain (outside the CDR3, taken from reference TRBV9 and TRBJ1-5): DSGVTQTPKHLITATGQRVTLRCSPRSGDLSVYWYQQSLDQGLQFLIQYYNGEERAKGNILERFSAQQFPDLHSELNLSSLELGDSALYFCASSSGQGAPQPQHFGDGTRLSIL.

The chain has TRBV4-3 and TRBJ2-2; tentative D call: TRBD2 (6 bases). From germline, CDR1 is LGHNA and CDR2 YSLEER. V was cut by 0 bases and J by 0 bases, with 11 bases left in between. The CDR3 length is 17 residues. Here the CDR3 reads CASSQDGLYPNTGELFF. CDR3 in DNA: TGCGCCAGCAGCCAAGACGGACTATACCCGAACACCGGGGAGCTGTTTTTT.

The V gene is TRBV5-1, the J gene TRBJ1-1, with 7 bases fitting TRBD1. The CDR3 loop spans 17 amino acids. Germline assignment: CDR1 SGHRS and CDR2 YFSETQ. V lost 0 bases and J lost 6; bases outside the gene matches: 14. The CDR3: CASSLVPTGSVVPEAFF. CDR3 nucleotides: TGCGCCAGCAGCTTGGTACCGACAGGGTCGGTTGTTCCTGAAGCTTTCTTT.

V usage is TRBV6-1 and J usage is TRBJ1-5; D is ambiguous. The germline gives CDR1 MNHNS, CDR2 SASEGT. CDR3 length: 17 amino acids. With 3 bases removed from V and 3 bases from J, the gap between germline ends came to 18 bases. CDR3 nucleotide sequence: TGTGCCAGCAGTGAGTTTCCGCGGGAGCCCATCAATCAGCCCCAGCATTTT. Its protein product is CASSEFPREPINQPQHF.

The chain links TRBV12-3 or TRBV12-4 to TRBJ2-2; D gene unclear. V was trimmed by 3 bases and J by 13 bases, leaving 15 bases between them. The CDR3 consists of 13 residues. The CDR3 DNA is TGTGCCAGCAGTTTCCAGGAAAAGGTTGGGCTGTTTTTT. It is translated as CASSFQEKVGLFF.

This rearrangement joins TRBV2 to TRBJ2-3, with D perhaps TRBD2 (6 bases). The CDR3 is 11 residues long. Trimming removed 4 bases at V and 12 bases at J, with 11 bases between. Germline CDR1 reads SNHLY; CDR2 reads FYNNEI. This CDR3 reads CASSGTTLQYF. In nucleotides, the CDR3 is TGTGCCAGCAGTGGGACTACTTTACAGTATTTT. The full variable domain, its missing parts supplied by reference TRBV2 and TRBJ2-3, is EPEVTQTPSHQVTQMGQEVILRCVPISNHLYFYWYRQILGQKVEFLVSFYNNEISEKSEIFDDQFSVERPDGSNFTLKIRSTKLEDSAMYFCASSGTTLQYFGPGTRLTVL.

This chain uses TRBV6-5 with TRBJ2-5, with D tentatively TRBD2 (6 bases). The CDR3 sequence is 14 residues long. CDR1 and CDR2 (germline): MNHEY, SVGAGI. Trimming removed 6 bases at V and 3 bases at J, with 14 bases between. CDR3 sequence: CASRGRTTEETQYF. The CDR3 DNA is TGTGCCAGCAGAGGAAGGACTACCGAAGAGACCCAGTACTTC.

The chain couples TRBV5-1 to TRBJ2-3; 7 positions agree with TRBD1. CDR1 and CDR2 from the germline V gene are SGHRS and YFSETQ. Trimming cost V 4 bases and J 3 bases; bases outside gene matches: 2. The length of the CDR3 is 13 residues. The CDR3 here is CASSMTGTDTQYF. The CDR3 DNA reads as TGCGCCAGCAGCATGACAGGGACAGATACGCAGTATTTT.

The CDR3, as DNA: TGTGCCAGCAGTCTAGACAGTGCGGGCAATCAGCCCCAGCATTTT. Translated, it gives CASSLDSAGNQPQHF. This sequence joins TRBV6-6 and TRBJ1-5; D might be TRBD1 (5 bases). V was cut by 5 bases and J by 2 bases, with 13 bases left in between. The CDR3 is 15 residues long. The germline V gene encodes CDR1 MNHNY and CDR2 SVGAGI (reference sequence).

This clone was picked up one time. The rearrangement uses TRBV19 and TRBJ1-1; 9 bases agree with TRBD1. The junction had 4 bases not matched to a gene; V was cut back by 4 bases and J by 4 bases. The germline gives CDR1 LNHDA, CDR2 SQIVND (reference sequence). The CDR3 length is 14 residues. CDR3 sequence (DNA): TGTGCCAGTAGTACACAGGGGGCGACCACTGAAGCTTTCTTT. Amino acids: CASSTQGATTEAFF.

This chain uses TRBV6-2 or TRBV6-3 with TRBJ1-1; D ambiguous. The length of the CDR3 is 15 residues. V dropped 0 bases and J dropped 5 bases, with 13 bases sitting between them. Germline lookup yields CDR1 MNHEY and CDR2 SVGEGT. DNA for the CDR3: TGTGCCAGCAGTTACTCCGGACTCCCGGGAACTGAAGCTTTCTTT. It is translated as CASSYSGLPGTEAFF.

The chain recombines TRBV5-6 with TRBJ2-2; 10 bases are a match to TRBD2. V gave up 7 bases and J gave up 4 bases; unmatched junction bases: 10. Germline-derived CDR1 and CDR2 are SGHDT and YYEEEE. This CDR3 is built from 16 residues. In DNA form, the CDR3 reads TGTGCCAGCGGATATAGCGGGGGGCAACCCACCGGGGAGCTGTTTTTT. Translating gives CASGYSGGQPTGELFF.

This chain uses TRBV7-2 with TRBJ1-6; D is ambiguous. V was clipped by 4 bases and J by 2 bases, with 12 bases between them. Germline CDR1 SGHTA, CDR2 FQGNSA. The CDR3 length is 16 residues. The CDR3 spells CASSSTVLAYNSPLHF. In nucleotides, the CDR3 is TGTGCCAGCAGCTCTACGGTTCTGGCCTATAATTCACCCCTCCACTTT. The full variable domain, in which reference TRBV7-2 and TRBJ1-6 provide the parts outside the CDR3, is GAGVSQSPSNKVTEKGKDVELRCDPISGHTALYWYRQSLGQGLEFLIYFQGNSAPDKSGLPSDRFSAERTGGSVSTLTIQRTQQEDSAVYLCASSSTVLAYNSPLHFGNGTRLTVT.

The chain is built from TRBV28 and TRBJ1-5; 9 nucleotides line up with TRBD1. Germline V lookup: CDR1 MDHEN, CDR2 SYDVKM. V lost 3 bases, J lost 6 bases, and 0 bases stayed unmatched. The length of the CDR3 is 13 residues. CDR3 DNA: TGTGCCAGCAGTTTGGACAGGGGTCAGCCCCAGCATTTT. Protein: CASSLDRGQPQHF. Full variable domain (missing parts from reference TRBV28 and TRBJ1-5): DVKVTQSSRYLVKRTGEKVFLECVQDMDHENMFWYRQDPGLGLRLIYFSYDVKMKEKGDIPEGYSVSREKKERFSLILESASTNQTSMYLCASSLDRGQPQHFGDGTRLSIL.

V and J are TRBV29-1 and TRBJ1-4; 7 bases are a match to TRBD1. Trimming cost V 6 bases and J 8 bases; bases outside gene matches: 9. This CDR3 is 13 amino acids long. In germline, CDR1 is SQVTM, CDR2 ANQGSEA. Here the CDR3 DNA reads TGCAGCGTCCGGACAGGCGCGATCGAAAAACTGTTTTTT. It yields the protein CSVRTGAIEKLFF.

This chain connects TRBV14 to TRBJ1-6; D might be TRBD1 (6 bases). CDR1 is SGHDN, CDR2 FVKESK, per germline. This CDR3 contains 13 residues. V lost 3 bases to trimming and J lost 10 bases, with 10 bases between them. The CDR3 region has the DNA TGTGCCAGCAGCCAGTCAGGGGCCTCACCCCTCCACTTT. Translated: CASSQSGASPLHF. Looking up the rest from reference TRBV14 and TRBJ1-6 gives the full variable domain: EAGVTQFPSHSVIEKGQTVTLRCDPISGHDNLYWYRRVMGKEIKFLLHFVKESKQDESGMPNNRFLAERTGGTYSTLKVQPAELEDSGVYFCASSQSGASPLHFGNGTRLTVT.

On this clone: In the same sample, other DNA sequences code for this CDR3. The rearrangement joins TRBV5-6 to TRBJ2-3; TRBD2 is a possible D gene (5 bases). Germline values: CDR1 SGHDT, CDR2 YYEEEE. This CDR3 contains 15 residues. Trimming shortened V by 1 base and J by 0 bases, and 9 bases separated the two germline ends. DNA for the CDR3: TGTGCCAGCAGCTTGCGCGGGTATAGCACAGATACGCAGTATTTT. Translating it yields CASSLRGYSTDTQYF. The variable domain in full, completed from reference TRBV5-6 and TRBJ2-3, reads DAGVTQSPTHLIKTRGQQVTLRCSPKSGHDTVSWYQQALGQGPQFIFQYYEEEERQRGNFPDRFSGHQFPNYSSELNVNALLLGDSALYLCASSLRGYSTDTQYFGPGTRLTVL.

J is TRBJ1-2 and V is TRBV7-9; possible D gene TRBD1, 5 bases. CDR1 SEHNR and CDR2 FQNEAQ come from the germline V gene (reference sequence). This CDR3 has 13 residues. Trimming removed 6 bases from V and 6 bases from J, with 14 bases in between. CDR3 amino acids: CASSWGVRNGYTF. The DNA of the CDR3 is TGTGCCAGCAGTTGGGGGGTGAGGAATGGCTACACCTTC. Supplemented by reference TRBV7-9 and TRBJ1-2, the full variable domain reads DTGVSQNPRHKITKRGQNVTFRCDPISEHNRLYWYRQTLGQGPEFLTYFQNEAQLEKSRLLSDRFSAERPKGSFSTLEIQRTEQGDSAMYLCASSWGVRNGYTFGSGTRLTVV.